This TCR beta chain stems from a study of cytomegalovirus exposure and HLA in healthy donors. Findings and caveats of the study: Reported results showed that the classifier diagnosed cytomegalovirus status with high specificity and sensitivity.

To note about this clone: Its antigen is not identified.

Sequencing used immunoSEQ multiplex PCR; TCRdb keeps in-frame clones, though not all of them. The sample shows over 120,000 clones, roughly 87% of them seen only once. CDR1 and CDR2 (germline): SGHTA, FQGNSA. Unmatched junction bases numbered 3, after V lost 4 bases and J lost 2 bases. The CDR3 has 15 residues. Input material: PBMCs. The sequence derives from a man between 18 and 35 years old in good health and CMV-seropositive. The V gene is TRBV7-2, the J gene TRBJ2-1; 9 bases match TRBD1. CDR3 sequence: CASSSTGGTYNEQFF. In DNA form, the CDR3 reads TGTGCCAGCAGCTCGACAGGGGGGACCTACAATGAGCAGTTCTTC.